This entry lists 22 T cell receptor beta chains sequenced from one sample in a study of response to subunit inactivated influenza vaccine. Via MiXCR, TCRdb re-called the RT-PCR reads, giving one row per CDR3 protein. Among around 650,000 distinct CDR3 sequences, 15% to 17% were seen once, and the ten largest hold more than 9%. This material consisted of PBMCs from blood, taken approximately 13 days after vaccination. These receptors were taken from a man over 45 who received an inactivated influenza vaccine.

The V gene is TRBV6-2 or TRBV6-3, the J gene TRBJ2-7; 7 nucleotides align to TRBD1. CDR1 and CDR2 from the germline V gene are MNHEY and SVGEGT. This CDR3 region has 15 residues. After removal of 4 bases from V and 2 bases from J, the junction contained 8 bases not matched to a gene. The CDR3 sequence is CASSFSGTVTYEQYF. The CDR3 DNA reads as TGTGCCAGCAGTTTTTCCGGGACAGTCACCTACGAGCAGTACTTC.

This clonotype has a handful of counts. This chain connects TRBV4-2 to TRBJ2-3; TRBD1 is a possible D gene (5 bases). Trimming stripped 0 bases from V and 4 bases from J, with 11 bases between. Germline-derived CDR1 and CDR2 are LGHNA and YNFKEQ. The CDR3 loop spans 15 amino acids. The DNA for the CDR3 is TGTGCCAGCAGCCAAGATCAGGGCCTTCCAGATACGCAGTATTTT. The encoded protein is CASSQDQGLPDTQYF.

This clonotype showed up just a few times. This CDR3 is CASSLSGTYLNNEQFF. The DNA of the CDR3 is TGCGCCAGCAGCCTTTCCGGGACTTACCTAAACAATGAGCAGTTCTTC. V usage is TRBV5-1 and J usage is TRBJ2-1; D perhaps matches TRBD2 (6 bases). The germline V and J ends were trimmed by 4 bases and 5 bases, with 19 bases remaining between them. Germline lookup yields CDR1 SGHRS and CDR2 YFSETQ. This CDR3 is 16 amino acids long. The full variable domain, completed using reference TRBV5-1 and TRBJ2-1, is KAGVTQTPRYLIKTRGQQVTLSCSPISGHRSVSWYQQTPGQGLQFLFEYFSETQRNKGNFPGRFSGRQFSNSRSEMNVSTLELGDSALYLCASSLSGTYLNNEQFFGPGTRLTVL.

For this clonotype: A much bigger clone sits one base away, suggesting this may be a read error. The V and J genes are TRBV14 and TRBJ2-7; D is ambiguous. Germline CDR1 and CDR2: SGHDN and FVKESK. This CDR3 is built from 13 residues. CDR3 loop: CASNQDNWYEQYF. The CDR3 coding sequence is TGTGCCAGCAACCAAGATAACTGGTACGAGCAGTACTTC. Full variable domain (missing parts from reference TRBV14 and TRBJ2-7): EAGVTQFPSHSVIEKGQTVTLRCDPISGHDNLYWYRRVMGKEIKFLLHFVKESKQDESGMPNNRFLAERTGGTYSTLKVQPAELEDSGVYFCASNQDNWYEQYFGPGTRLTVT.

The V and J genes are TRBV20-1 and TRBJ2-3; TRBD1 might be the D (6 bases). CDR1 is DFQATT and CDR2 is SNEGSKA in the germline V gene (reference sequence). Between the trimmed V and J ends, which lost 5 bases and 1 base, there was a span of 16 bases. The CDR3 is made up of 15 amino acids. For the CDR3, the DNA is TGCAGTGCTGCAAGGACAGCACTCGGCACAGATACGCAGTATTTT. Residues: CSAARTALGTDTQYF.

This rearrangement joins TRBV7-9 to TRBJ2-5; D is perhaps TRBD1 (5 bases). The germline gives CDR1 SEHNR, CDR2 FQNEAQ (reference sequence). The germline V and J ends were trimmed by 3 bases and 4 bases, with 12 bases remaining between them. The CDR3 is 14 residues long. DNA for the CDR3: TGTGCCAGCAGCTTCGGGCAGGGCATAGAGACCCAGTACTTC. The encoded protein is CASSFGQGIETQYF.

The rearrangement links TRBV11-2 to TRBJ2-7, with 8 bases aligning to TRBD2. The CDR3 loop spans 14 amino acids. Germline CDR1 and CDR2: SGHAT and FQNNGV. With V trimmed by 4 bases and J by 5 bases, 7 bases remained unmatched. In nucleotides, the CDR3 is TGTGCCAGCAGCTCTCGGACTAGCACCCACGAGCAGTACTTC. It is translated as CASSSRTSTHEQYF. The complete variable domain, with remaining parts taken from reference TRBV11-2 and TRBJ2-7, reads EAGVAQSPRYKIIEKRQSVAFWCNPISGHATLYWYQQILGQGPKLLIQFQNNGVVDDSQLPKDRFSAERLKGVDSTLKIQPAKLEDSAVYLCASSSRTSTHEQYFGPGTRLTVT.

This clonotype was counted between two and nine times. V usage is TRBV7-2 and J usage is TRBJ2-3; possibly TRBD2 for D (5 bases). This CDR3 spans 13 amino acids. Germline lookup yields CDR1 SGHTA and CDR2 FQGNSA. Trimming took off 0 bases at V and 7 bases at J, with 8 bases between the two ends. CDR3 nucleotides: TGTGCCAGCAGCTTAGCGGGGAGTAATACGCAGTATTTT. Amino acid sequence: CASSLAGSNTQYF.

The V call is TRBV5-1, the J call TRBJ2-7, with D perhaps matching TRBD2 (6 bases). The CDR3 runs 14 residues. Trimming removed 2 bases at V and 2 bases at J, with 11 bases between. Per germline, CDR1 SGHRS and CDR2 YFSETQ. The CDR3 nucleotides read TGCGCCAGCAGCTTATTATCGGGGGCCTACGAGCAGTACTTC. This gives the protein CASSLLSGAYEQYF. Full variable domain (outside the CDR3, taken from reference TRBV5-1 and TRBJ2-7): KAGVTQTPRYLIKTRGQQVTLSCSPISGHRSVSWYQQTPGQGLQFLFEYFSETQRNKGNFPGRFSGRQFSNSRSEMNVSTLELGDSALYLCASSLLSGAYEQYFGPGTRLTVT.

This clonotype was counted many times. The V gene is TRBV12-3 or TRBV12-4, the J gene TRBJ1-5; 8 bases match TRBD1. The CDR3 sequence is 17 residues long. J gave up 7 bases and V 0 bases, and 11 bases lay outside the gene matches. The DNA for the CDR3 is TGTGCCAGCAGTTTAGCGTACCGACAGGGGATCAACCAGCCCCAGCATTTT. Its protein is CASSLAYRQGINQPQHF.

The chain carries TRBV6-2 or TRBV6-3 and TRBJ2-7; D is unclear. The ends were cut back, 7 bases at V and 8 bases at J, with 21 bases in the middle. The CDR3 sequence is 14 residues long. Per the germline V gene, CDR1 is MNHEY and CDR2 is SVGEGT. The CDR3 loop reads CASTQRPSEGKQYF. CDR3 nucleotides: TGTGCCAGCACTCAGCGCCCATCGGAAGGGAAGCAGTACTTC.

This sequence joins TRBV7-9 and TRBJ1-6; a possible D gene is TRBD1 (5 bases). This CDR3 spans 15 amino acids. Germline V lookup: CDR1 SEHNR, CDR2 FQNEAQ (reference sequence). V was pared by 2 bases and J by 8 bases, with 13 bases between. The CDR3 loop is CASSLSGGADSPLHF. As DNA, the CDR3 is TGTGCCAGCAGCTTATCTGGCGGGGCTGATTCACCCCTCCACTTT.

The chain combines TRBV27 with TRBJ2-7, with TRBD1 identical over 8 bases. Unmatched junction bases numbered 9, after V lost 6 bases and J lost 5 bases. Looked up from germline, CDR1 is MNHEY and CDR2 is SMNVEV (reference sequence). This CDR3 spans 14 amino acids. CDR3 sequence: CASSMAGGINEQYF. The CDR3 bases are TGTGCCAGCAGCATGGCAGGGGGCATCAACGAGCAGTACTTC.

This clonotype has more than one count but fewer than ten. The J gene is TRBJ2-3, the V gene TRBV20-1, with TRBD1 matching over 10 bases. The V gene's germline CDR1 is DFQATT and CDR2 SNEGSKA (reference sequence). The CDR3 has 14 amino acids. V dropped 5 bases and J dropped 4; count of bases not matched to a gene: 6. For the CDR3, the DNA is TGCAGTGCTTTCAGACAGGGGGCAGCAGATACGCAGTATTTT. The encoded protein is CSAFRQGAADTQYF.

This clonotype was counted at least ten times. The chain links TRBV10-3 to TRBJ2-5, with a possible D match to TRBD1 (6 bases). There are 13 residues in the CDR3. CDR1 ENHRY and CDR2 SYGVKD come from the germline V gene. V lost 6 bases and J 4 bases, leaving 12 bases between the germline ends. The CDR3: CAISETGTETQYF. CDR3 in DNA: TGTGCCATCAGCGAAACAGGGACAGAGACCCAGTACTTC.

This clonotype occurred a few times. J is TRBJ1-4 and V is TRBV7-2; D may be TRBD1 (6 bases). This CDR3 comprises 16 residues. Germline V CDR1 and CDR2: SGHTA, FQGNSA. V gave up 2 bases and J gave up 7 bases, with 17 bases separating them. The chain's CDR3 is CASSLSGVGLSEKLFF. The CDR3 bases are TGTGCCAGCAGCTTATCAGGGGTTGGGCTGAGTGAAAAACTGTTTTTT. Full variable domain (missing parts from reference TRBV7-2 and TRBJ1-4): GAGVSQSPSNKVTEKGKDVELRCDPISGHTALYWYRQSLGQGLEFLIYFQGNSAPDKSGLPSDRFSAERTGGSVSTLTIQRTQQEDSAVYLCASSLSGVGLSEKLFFGSGTQLSVL.

The sample holds a few counts of this clonotype. The chain combines TRBV29-1 with TRBJ2-3; possible D gene TRBD1, 6 bases. Germline CDR1 reads SQVTM; CDR2 reads ANQGSEA. This CDR3 is 13 amino acids long. V lost 4 bases and J lost 4, with 12 bases in between. CDR3 amino acids: CSVVWGQADTQYF. The CDR3 DNA reads as TGCAGCGTTGTCTGGGGGCAGGCAGATACGCAGTATTTT.

The chain employs TRBV3-1 and TRBJ2-5; 13 nucleotides align to TRBD2. This CDR3 comprises 15 residues. The V segment lost 5 bases and the J segment 3 bases; nucleotides outside the gene matches: 3. Per germline, CDR1 LGHDT and CDR2 YNNKEL (reference sequence). The CDR3 loop reads CASSWGLAGKETQYF. CDR3 bases: TGTGCCAGCAGCTGGGGACTAGCGGGAAAAGAGACCCAGTACTTC.

This chain uses TRBV7-6 with TRBJ2-7; D might be TRBD1 (6 bases). The CDR3 sequence is 13 residues long. Per the germline V gene, CDR1 is SGHVS and CDR2 is FNYEAQ. Between the trimmed V and J ends, which lost 5 bases and 3 bases, there was a span of 11 bases. CDR3 residues: CASSTGQLYEQYF. The CDR3 DNA follows: TGTGCCAGCAGCACCGGACAGCTCTACGAGCAGTACTTC.

This clonotype was seen only a few times. This chain uses TRBV20-1 with TRBJ2-2; 8 nucleotides line up with TRBD1. Germline lookup yields CDR1 DFQATT and CDR2 SNEGSKA (reference sequence). Germline trimming cut 0 bases from V and 5 bases from J; bases unmatched to any gene: 5. CDR3 length: 15 residues. The CDR3 DNA reads as TGCAGTGCTAGAGACTGGGGACAGGCGACCGGGGAGCTGTTTTTT. This translates into CSARDWGQATGELFF.

This clonotype was counted a few times. The chain recombines TRBV24-1 with TRBJ2-3; no reliable D call. The CDR3 is made up of 13 amino acids. Trimming pared 3 bases from V and 0 bases from J, leaving 3 bases between. CDR1 is KGHDR and CDR2 is SFDVKD in the germline V gene. CDR3 loop: CATSDGSTDTQYF. The DNA for the CDR3 is TGTGCCACCAGTGATGGGAGCACAGATACGCAGTATTTT.

The genes are TRBV9 and TRBJ1-1, with D hard to call. The length of the CDR3 is 15 residues. CDR1 is SGDLS and CDR2 is YYNGEE in the germline V gene. The V gene lost 0 bases and the J gene lost 5 bases, with 14 bases spanning the gap. The CDR3 is CASSVGRQGITEAFF. The CDR3 nucleotides are TGTGCCAGCAGCGTAGGGAGGCAAGGGATAACTGAAGCTTTCTTT.